This T cell receptor beta chain originates from a study of T cells in localized non-small cell lung cancer. The germline V gene encodes CDR1 SGDLS and CDR2 YYNGEE. Trimming took 3 bases from V and 6 from J, leaving 7 bases between them. The CDR3 is 12 amino acids. This clone counts as medium-sized. Its antigen remains unknown. Sequencing used immunoSEQ multiplex PCR; TCRdb keeps in-frame clones, though not all of them. The sample consists of around 36,000 clones, 70% to 80% of them appearing once. Study-level results: The study found T cell clonality highest in uninvolved adjacent lung, above tumor. A single tumor region was sequenced, leaving heterogeneity possible. Greater blood T cell density accompanied longer overall survival.

Sample: PBMCs, taken before any cancer treatment. This clonotype originated in a woman aged 40 to 75 with stage II squamous cell lung carcinoma. The V gene is TRBV9, the J gene TRBJ1-3; D uncertain. The CDR3 DNA reads TGTGCCAGCAGCGAAAACGAAAACACCATATATTTT. It is translated as CASSENENTIYF. The whole variable domain, filled in from reference TRBV9 and TRBJ1-3, reads DSGVTQTPKHLITATGQRVTLRCSPRSGDLSVYWYQQSLDQGLQFLIQYYNGEERAKGNILERFSAQQFPDLHSELNLSSLELGDSALYFCASSENENTIYFGEGSWLTVV.